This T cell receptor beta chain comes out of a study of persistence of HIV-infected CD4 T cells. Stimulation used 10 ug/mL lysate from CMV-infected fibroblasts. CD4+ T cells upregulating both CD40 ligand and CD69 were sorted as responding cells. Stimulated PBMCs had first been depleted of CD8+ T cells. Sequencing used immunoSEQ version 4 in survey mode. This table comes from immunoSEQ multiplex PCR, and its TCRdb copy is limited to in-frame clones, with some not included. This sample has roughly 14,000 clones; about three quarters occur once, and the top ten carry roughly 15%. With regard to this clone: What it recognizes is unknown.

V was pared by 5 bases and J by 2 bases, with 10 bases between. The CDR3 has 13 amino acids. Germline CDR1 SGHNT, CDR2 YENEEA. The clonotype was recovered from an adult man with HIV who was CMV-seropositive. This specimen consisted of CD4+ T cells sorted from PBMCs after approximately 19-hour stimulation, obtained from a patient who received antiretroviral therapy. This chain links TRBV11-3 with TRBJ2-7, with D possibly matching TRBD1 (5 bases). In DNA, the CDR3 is TGTGCCAGCAGCCTTCGACAGACCTACGAGCAGTACTTC. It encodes CASSLRQTYEQYF.